These 20 T cell receptor beta chains originate from one sample sequenced in a study of T cells of healthy individuals. TCRdb reprocessed the 5' RACE reads via MiXCR and lists one record per CDR3 protein. The table lists some 41,000 distinct CDR3 sequences, approximately 4.5% of them singletons. All receptors come from a human donor in good health.

This clonotype was seen repeatedly, ten times or more. V is TRBV11-2 and J is TRBJ2-5, with 8 bases fitting TRBD2. Losses at the gene ends were 8 bases for V and 3 bases for J; bases not matched to a gene: 2. Germline CDR1 and CDR2: SGHAT and FQNNGV. The CDR3 runs 12 residues. CDR3 in DNA: TGTGCCAGCGGGCGGGGGGAAGAGACCCAGTACTTC. Translating it yields CASGRGEETQYF.

The chain couples TRBV29-1 to TRBJ2-5; no reliable D call. The CDR3 spans 12 residues. V shed 8 bases and J shed 0 bases, with 10 bases lying between them. The germline V gene has CDR1 SQVTM and CDR2 ANQGSEA. CDR3 nucleotides: TGCAGCACCGGACGGAACCAAGAGACCCAGTACTTC. It encodes CSTGRNQETQYF.

This clonotype was seen at least ten times. The CDR3 DNA follows: TGCAGTGCTAGGGTAGTTCGGCCGAGACGGAACCTTAATGAGCAGTTCTTC. Translating gives CSARVVRPRRNLNEQFF. The rearrangement uses TRBV20-1 and TRBJ2-1; no clear D gene. Per the germline V gene, CDR1 is DFQATT and CDR2 is SNEGSKA (reference sequence). Trimming removed 3 bases at V and 7 bases at J, with 25 bases between. This CDR3 is 17 amino acids long.

This clonotype showed up just a few times. This chain uses TRBV12-3 or TRBV12-4 with TRBJ1-5; D gene unclear. V was pared by 3 bases and J by 9 bases, with 12 bases between. This CDR3 is 13 amino acids long. CDR3 nucleotide sequence: TGTGCCAGCAGTTTGGGTATGGCCTGGCCCCAGCATTTT. Protein product: CASSLGMAWPQHF.

This clonotype occurred many times. The V call is TRBV6-5, the J call TRBJ2-3; D gene uncertain. The germline V gene has CDR1 MNHEY and CDR2 SVGAGI. Trimming took 5 bases from V and 5 from J, leaving 11 bases between them. The CDR3 spans 13 residues. CDR3 protein: CASSPLIGDTQYF. The CDR3 DNA is TGTGCCAGCAGTCCCCTGATTGGAGATACGCAGTATTTT.

This clonotype was detected ten times or more. CDR3 sequence: CASQSRGSQPQHF. The DNA for the CDR3 is TGTGCCAGCCAAAGCAGGGGGAGTCAGCCCCAGCATTTT. The rearrangement links TRBV2 to TRBJ1-5; 7 nucleotides match TRBD1. The CDR3 runs to 13 residues. Germline V lookup: CDR1 SNHLY, CDR2 FYNNEI. Trimming at V came to 8 bases and at J to 6 bases, leaving 7 bases not matched to a gene.

This clonotype was observed at least ten times. The rearrangement links TRBV20-1 to TRBJ2-7, with D unresolved. The CDR3 extends over 13 amino acids. The V gene lost 6 bases and the J gene lost 2 bases, with 14 bases spanning the gap. Germline V CDR1 and CDR2: DFQATT, SNEGSKA (reference sequence). The CDR3 DNA reads TGCAGTGCCCTAACAAGAAACGCCTACGAGCAGTACTTC. It encodes CSALTRNAYEQYF.

This clonotype was seen only once. Here the CDR3 omits its conserved ending phenylalanine or tryptophan, so a read error is the likely source. The rearrangement joins TRBV6-4 to TRBJ1-1; tentatively, D is TRBD1 (6 bases). Trimming pared 7 bases from V and 0 bases from J, leaving 15 bases between. Germline CDR1 and CDR2: MRHNA and SNTAGT. The CDR3 has 15 amino acids. CDR3 amino acids: CASTFPRTVNTEAFS. CDR3 sequence (DNA): TGTGCCAGCACCTTCCCCCGGACAGTGAACACTGAAGCTTTCTCT.

This clonotype was detected a few times. The rearrangement joins TRBV20-1 to TRBJ1-3; 9 nucleotides match TRBD1. The CDR3 is 15 residues long. After removal of 5 bases from V and 3 bases from J, the junction contained 8 bases not matched to a gene. Germline CDR1 and CDR2: DFQATT and SNEGSKA (reference sequence). The CDR3 bases are TGCAGTGCTGGTTCACAGGGGGCCTATGGAAACACCATATATTTT. Amino acids: CSAGSQGAYGNTIYF.

This clonotype was recorded a few times. The rearrangement joins TRBV14 to TRBJ1-3; D is undetermined. The CDR3 has 20 amino acids. The germline V and J ends were trimmed by 5 bases and 0 bases, with 26 bases remaining between them. Germline-derived CDR1 and CDR2 are SGHDN and FVKESK. CDR3 in amino acids: CASSALFVPRSPRSGNTIYF. DNA of the CDR3: TGTGCCAGCAGCGCTCTTTTTGTGCCAAGGTCCCCACGCTCTGGAAACACCATATATTTT.

This clonotype was picked up many times. The chain recombines TRBV7-9 with TRBJ1-2; 8 nucleotides agree with TRBD1. Germline CDR1 reads SEHNR; CDR2 reads FQNEAQ (reference sequence). There are 14 residues in the CDR3. With V trimmed by 7 bases and J by 6 bases, 10 bases remained unmatched. The CDR3 loop is CASKLEGQEDGYTF. CDR3 coding DNA: TGTGCCAGCAAACTCGAGGGACAGGAAGATGGCTACACCTTC.

In its sample, this clonotype was seen many times. The chain combines TRBV5-1 with TRBJ2-1, with D perhaps assigned TRBD1 or TRBD2 (5 bases each). The germline V and J ends were trimmed by 0 bases and 8 bases, with 9 bases remaining between them. Germline values: CDR1 SGHRS, CDR2 YFSETQ. The CDR3 loop spans 13 amino acids. The CDR3 DNA follows: TGCGCCAGCAGCTTGGTGGGGGACCATGAGCAGTTCTTC. Protein: CASSLVGDHEQFF.

This clonotype came up many times. The chain employs TRBV5-1 and TRBJ2-7, with D perhaps assigned TRBD1 or TRBD2 (5 bases each). Deletions cut 0 bases from V and 4 bases from J, with 5 bases between. Germline V gene data show CDR1 as SGHRS and CDR2 as YFSETQ. The CDR3 extends over 12 amino acids. The CDR3 DNA reads TGCGCCAGCAGCTTGGGGGGGTACGAGCAGTACTTC. Its protein is CASSLGGYEQYF.

This chain links TRBV29-1 with TRBJ2-7, with D hard to call. In germline, CDR1 is SQVTM, CDR2 ANQGSEA. V was cut by 0 bases and J by 10 bases, with 10 bases left in between. CDR3 size: 11 residues. The CDR3 loop reads CSVEDQTKQYF. CDR3 sequence (DNA): TGCAGCGTTGAAGATCAGACGAAACAGTACTTC.

This clonotype was recorded at least ten times. The J gene is TRBJ2-3, the V gene TRBV27; the D gene is possibly TRBD2 (6 bases). The CDR3 is 16 residues long. V was trimmed by 8 bases and J by 0 bases, leaving 18 bases between them. Germline V CDR1 and CDR2: MNHEY, SMNVEV (reference sequence). This CDR3 is CASGRQVHSSTDTQYF. CDR3 coding DNA: TGTGCCAGCGGGAGGCAGGTCCATTCTAGCACAGATACGCAGTATTTT.

The chain uses TRBV2 and TRBJ1-1, with TRBD1 identical over 8 bases. The V gene end was trimmed by 6 bases and the J gene end by 13 bases; junction bases not matched to a gene: 16. The germline CDR1 and CDR2 sequences are SNHLY and FYNNEI. This CDR3 spans 14 amino acids. DNA of the CDR3: TGTGCCAGCAGCCCTGACAGGGGAAGTAATAAGCTTTTCTTT. Its protein product is CASSPDRGSNKLFF.

The sample holds many counts of this clonotype. The rearrangement uses TRBV29-1 and TRBJ2-3; D unresolved. Germline CDR1 is SQVTM and CDR2 is ANQGSEA. The CDR3 is 13 residues long. Trimming stripped 4 bases from V and 6 bases from J, with 14 bases between. The CDR3 loop reads CSVGQSSMDTQYF. For the CDR3, the DNA is TGCAGCGTTGGGCAGTCCTCCATGGATACGCAGTATTTT.

Worth noting for this clonotype: It may be a read error: a sequence one base away is much more abundant. The rearrangement uses TRBV29-1 and TRBJ2-1; possibly TRBD1 for D (6 bases). Trimming shortened V by 6 bases and J by 0 bases, and 9 bases separated the two germline ends. Germline CDR1 SQVTM, CDR2 ANQGSEA. The CDR3 contains 13 residues. The CDR3, as DNA: TGCAGCGTGACAGGAAGCTCCTACAATGAGCAGTTCTTC. This sequence encodes CSVTGSSYNEQFF.

The V and J genes are TRBV11-3 and TRBJ2-1, with no clear D. Germline V gives CDR1 SGHNT, CDR2 YENEEA. The CDR3 contains 12 residues. Trimming cost V 1 base and J 6 bases, with 4 bases left between them. The DNA of the CDR3 is TGTGCCAGCAGCTTAGGGCGCAATGAGCAGTTCTTC. Translated, it gives CASSLGRNEQFF.

This clonotype was seen repeatedly, ten times or more. V usage is TRBV4-1 and J usage is TRBJ1-1, with 9 bases fitting TRBD1. Germline V lookup: CDR1 MGHRA, CDR2 YSYEKL. This CDR3 has 17 residues. The J segment lost 0 bases and the V segment lost 3 bases, leaving 8 bases of the junction unmatched. The chain's CDR3 is CASSQRTGALMNTEAFF. CDR3 DNA: TGCGCCAGCAGCCAGAGGACAGGGGCCCTGATGAACACTGAAGCTTTCTTT.